A selection of T cell receptor beta chains follows, all from one sample in a study of early T cells in non-severe SARS-CoV-2 infection. Via MiXCR, TCRdb re-called the 5' RACE reads, giving one row per CDR3 protein. The sample has 50,000 or so distinct CDR3 sequences, over 9.5% seen once. The sequencing input was whole blood. The source of these receptors is an adult who was a healthcare worker with PCR-confirmed SARS-CoV-2 infection or an uninfected control (not recorded which). Each CDR3 is given with its conserved first and last residue. The D gene is left open where the match is weak. Size tells how often a clone was seen (once, few, many) or the class of an expanded clone, and some rows leave it out.

size	V	D	J	DNA	CDR3
many	TRBV9	-	TRBJ2-5	TGTGCCAGCAGCGTAGCGACAGCGGAGACCCAGTACTTC	CASSVATAETQYF
many	TRBV5-1	-	TRBJ2-1	TGCGCCAGCAGTTTAGGGCCCTCCTACAATGAGCAGTTCTTC	CASSLGPSYNEQFF
few	TRBV27	-	TRBJ2-3	TGTGCCAGCAGCAGCAAGTGGAATACGCAGTATTTT	CASSSKWNTQYF
many	TRBV5-1	-	TRBJ2-1	TGCGCCAGCAGCAACCCAGGGTACGATGAGCAGTTCTTC	CASSNPGYDEQFF
-	TRBV7-9	-	TRBJ1-6	TGTGCCAGCAGCTTAGAAGGGAAGCATTCACCCCTCCACTTT	CASSLEGKHSPLHF
-	TRBV18	-	TRBJ2-3	TGTGCCAGCTCACCCACATTCACAGATACGCAGTATTTT	CASSPTFTDTQYF
few	TRBV19	-	TRBJ1-5	TGTGCCAGTACCGCGACAGCGAATCAGCCCCAGCATTTT	CASTATANQPQHF
few	TRBV28	-	TRBJ2-3	TGTGCCAGCAGTTTACCGGCTCGAGCAGATACGCAGTATTTT	CASSLPARADTQYF
many	TRBV5-1	TRBD1	TRBJ2-5	TGCGCCAGCAGCTTGGCGACAGGGGGTGATTTGCCCCAGTACTTC	CASSLATGGDLPQYF
-	TRBV6-6	TRBD2	TRBJ2-3	TGTGCCAGCAGTTACTCGAGCGGGAGGGCCGGGGGCAGCACAGATACGCAGTATTTT	CASSYSSGRAGGSTDTQYF
-	TRBV28	-	TRBJ2-7	TGTGCCAGCAGATTTATCGGAGGCGGCAGGGGGTACTTC	CASRFIGGGRGYF
-	TRBV7-6	-	TRBJ1-6	TGTGCCAGCAGCCACGGTTCCGGGAATTCACCCCTCCACTTT	CASSHGSGNSPLHF
-	TRBV11-2	TRBD1	TRBJ2-2	TGTGCCAGCACCTTGGGACAGGCTAAAACCGGGGAGCTGTTTTTT	CASTLGQAKTGELFF
few	TRBV9	-	TRBJ2-1	TGTGCCAGCAGCCCCACCCCCGAGGAGCAGTTCTTC	CASSPTPEEQFF
-	TRBV12-3/TRBV12-4	-	TRBJ2-1	TGTGCCAGCAGCCCGAGAGGGGGGAAGGATGAGCAGTTCTTC	CASSPRGGKDEQFF
many	TRBV20-1	-	TRBJ1-2	TGCAGTGCTAGTTGGCTCTATGGCTACACCTTC	CSASWLYGYTF
many	TRBV20-1	TRBD2	TRBJ2-7	TGCAGTGCTAGGGAACCGGGACTAGCGGGGTACGAGCAGTACTTC	CSAREPGLAGYEQYF
many	TRBV6-1	TRBD1	TRBJ1-5	TGTGCCAGCAGTGAAGCGAGGGGGCGCGGTCAGCCCCAGCATTTT	CASSEARGRGQPQHF
-	TRBV16	-	TRBJ1-1	TGTGCCAGCAGCCAATCGGGAGGAAACACTGAAGCTTTCTTT	CASSQSGGNTEAFF
-	TRBV2	TRBD1	TRBJ1-1	TGTGCCAGCACTGTACTGGGACAGTACACTGAAGCTTTCTTT	CASTVLGQYTEAFF
few	TRBV5-1	TRBD1	TRBJ1-1	TGCGCCAGCAGCTTGGATGGACAGGGACTGACTGAAGCTTTCTTT	CASSLDGQGLTEAFF
-	TRBV30	-	TRBJ1-1	TGTGCCTGGAGTGTAAGGGCGGCCAGCTCTTTTCTAGCTTTCTTT	CAWSVRAASSFLAFF
-	TRBV7-9	-	TRBJ1-5	TGTGCCAGCAGCTTTGAGGGGGGGCAGCCCCAGCATTTT	CASSFEGGQPQHF
many	TRBV6-1	TRBD1	TRBJ1-5	TGTGCCAGCAGTGGCCGGGACAGGGGCCTCAATCAGCCCCAGCATTTT	CASSGRDRGLNQPQHF
many	TRBV29-1	-	TRBJ1-3	TGCAGCGTTGTGGCAGGCCCGACTTCCTTCTCTGGAAACACCATATATTTT	CSVVAGPTSFSGNTIYF
few	TRBV7-9	-	TRBJ1-2	TGTGCCAGCAGCTTAGTCGGCGCCCATTTGAGAAGCTATGGCTACACCTTC	CASSLVGAHLRSYGYTF
-	TRBV3-1	-	TRBJ1-1	TGTGCCAGCAGCCAAGAGCCAGAAAACCCGAACACTGAAGCTTTCTTT	CASSQEPENPNTEAFF
-	TRBV29-1	TRBD1	TRBJ1-2	TGCAGCGTCCCAAGGGACAGCGACTATGGCTACACCTTC	CSVPRDSDYGYTF
few	TRBV4-2	-	TRBJ1-4	TGTGCCAGCAGCCAAGATTATAGTGGAATGACTAATGAAAAACTGTTTTTT	CASSQDYSGMTNEKLFF
many	TRBV18	-	TRBJ2-1	TGTGCCAGCTCACCGAGGGATAGAGGGGCCCTCCCCTCCTACAATGAGCAGTTCTTC	CASSPRDRGALPSYNEQFF
many	TRBV4-2	TRBD2	TRBJ2-1	TGTGCCAGCAGCCAAGAATTTGCGGGAGGGGGGTATGAGCAGTTCTTC	CASSQEFAGGGYEQFF
many	TRBV12-3/TRBV12-4	-	TRBJ1-1	TGTGCCAGCAGTTTTGGCAGGGCCACTGAAGCTTTCTTT	CASSFGRATEAFF
many	TRBV19	TRBD2	TRBJ2-1	TGTGCCAGTAGTAGCGGACTAGTTCTAGGGAATGAGCAGTTCTTC	CASSSGLVLGNEQFF
-	TRBV18	TRBD1	TRBJ1-4	TGTGCCAGCTCACCGTCGACAGGGCGTAATGAAAAACTGTTTTTT	CASSPSTGRNEKLFF
-	TRBV27	-	TRBJ2-7	TGTGCCAGCGGCGGCAGCTCCCACGAGCAGTACTTC	CASGGSSHEQYF
-	TRBV14	TRBD1	TRBJ1-1	TGTGCCAGCAGCCAACCGGGACAGGGGGCTTCCAACACTGAAGCTTTCTTT	CASSQPGQGASNTEAFF
many	TRBV25-1	-	TRBJ2-1	TGTGCCAGCAGAACTGATACAATGAAGCAGTTCTTC	CASRTDTMKQFF
many	TRBV3-1	-	TRBJ1-2	TGTGCCAGCAGCCAAGGAGGGAGGAGCTACACCTTC	CASSQGGRSYTF
few	TRBV7-9	TRBD1	TRBJ2-5	TGTGCCAGCAGAAGACAGGGGGGAGAGACCCAGTACTTC	CASRRQGGETQYF
many	TRBV7-9	-	TRBJ2-1	TGTGCCATTGCGCGCTCTGTAGGAGCTGAGCAGTTCTTC	CAIARSVGAEQFF
-	TRBV7-3	-	TRBJ2-1	TGTGCCAGCAGCTTACCTACCTACAATGAGCAGTTCTTC	CASSLPTYNEQFF
many	TRBV6-2/TRBV6-3	-	TRBJ2-7	TGTGCCAGCAGTTCTAGCGAGCAGTACTTC	CASSSSEQYF
few	TRBV5-4	TRBD2	TRBJ2-3	TGTGCCAGCAGATACAGCGGGGGCATCCAAGATACGCAGTATTTT	CASRYSGGIQDTQYF
-	TRBV3-1	-	TRBJ1-4	TGTGCCAGCAGCCAAGATGGCGAAAAACTGTTTTTT	CASSQDGEKLFF
-	TRBV25-1	-	TRBJ2-4	TGTGCCAGCAGTGAGGCCCCTGGGGGCGTCAAAAACATTCAGTACTTC	CASSEAPGGVKNIQYF
few	TRBV14	-	TRBJ1-6	TGTGCCAGCAGCCACGGGGGATCACCCCTCCACTTT	CASSHGGSPLHF
few	TRBV27	-	TRBJ2-4	TGTGCCAGCAGCCTACAGTCCCAGGGTGGCATTCAGTACTTC	CASSLQSQGGIQYF
many	TRBV6-2/TRBV6-3	TRBD1	TRBJ1-5	TGTGCCAGCAGTAAGGAGCATCGGACAGGGGCTTATAGCAATCAGCCCCAGCATTTT	CASSKEHRTGAYSNQPQHF
many	TRBV20-1	TRBD1	TRBJ1-5	TGCAGTGCCGGGACAGTGCTCAATCAGCCCCAGCATTTT	CSAGTVLNQPQHF
-	TRBV3-1	TRBD2	TRBJ2-5	TGTGCCAGCAGCCCCGGAGCGGGAGGTAAAGAGACCCAGTACTTC	CASSPGAGGKETQYF
-	TRBV27	TRBD1	TRBJ1-6	TGTGCCAGCAGTTTGGATCGGGACAGGGAGTCACCCCTCCACTTT	CASSLDRDRESPLHF
-	TRBV30	-	TRBJ2-6	TGTGCCTGGAGTGATTTCGGGAGATCTGGGGCCAACGTCCTGACTTTC	CAWSDFGRSGANVLTF
many	TRBV4-1	-	TRBJ1-5	TGCGCCAGCAGCCTGGGGCAGGGGCGCAATCAGCCCCAGCATTTT	CASSLGQGRNQPQHF
many	TRBV19	TRBD2	TRBJ2-3	TGTGCCAGTAGCCTAGCGGGGGGCACAGATACGCAGTATTTT	CASSLAGGTDTQYF
many	TRBV15	-	TRBJ2-2	TGTGCCACCAGCACCCCTCTGACAGATTTCACCGGGGAGCTGTTTTTT	CATSTPLTDFTGELFF
many	TRBV7-2	TRBD1	TRBJ2-7	TGTGCCAGCAGCTTAGCCATAGGGACAGGGTCAGACGAGCAGTACTTC	CASSLAIGTGSDEQYF
many	TRBV12-3/TRBV12-4	-	TRBJ1-3	TGTGCCAGCAGACGATCCCCCGGGACATCGAGCTCTGGAAACACCATATATTTT	CASRRSPGTSSSGNTIYF